The 23 T cell receptor beta chains given below trace back to one sample, sequenced in a study of blood T cells in healthy people across ages (dated by TCRdb to 2014 to 2015). The method behind the library was 5' RACE. Instrument on record: Illumina HiSeq 2500. A second 7 to 11 cycle PCR used a sample-barcoded 5' primer and a J-beta primer mix. In TCRdb, the public reads were trimmed at Q25 with fastp and aligned with MiXCR, with productive beta chains retained. Each entry merges the rows of one CDR3 protein and shows their most common DNA and genes. The sample records some 370,000 distinct CDR3 sequences, roughly half of which are singletons. Of the sample, 51% falls within the top ten clones. The sample was blood. The receptors derive from a man in his 60s in good health.

The V gene is TRBV7-2, the J gene TRBJ1-5, with TRBD1 matching 7 bases. CDR1 and CDR2 (germline): SGHTA, FQGNSA. The V segment lost 0 bases and the J segment 0 bases; nucleotides outside the gene matches: 8. CDR3 length: 18 amino acids. The DNA for the CDR3 is TGTGCCAGCAGCTTAGCTGGGACAGTGGGCCGTAGCAATCAGCCCCAGCATTTT. It translates to CASSLAGTVGRSNQPQHF. The full variable domain, with the rest looked up from reference TRBV7-2 and TRBJ1-5, is GAGVSQSPSNKVTEKGKDVELRCDPISGHTALYWYRQSLGQGLEFLIYFQGNSAPDKSGLPSDRFSAERTGGSVSTLTIQRTQQEDSAVYLCASSLAGTVGRSNQPQHFGDGTRLSIL.

The V and J genes are TRBV6-5 and TRBJ1-5; D might be TRBD1 (5 bases). Trimming took off 2 bases at V and 10 bases at J, with 15 bases between the two ends. The CDR3 covers 14 residues. Germline lookup yields CDR1 MNHEY and CDR2 SVGAGI. The CDR3 spells CASSYTDTRSPQHF. Here the CDR3 DNA reads TGTGCCAGCAGTTACACGGACACCCGATCCCCCCAGCATTTT.

The chain uses TRBV5-1 and TRBJ2-5; 14 bases are shared with TRBD2. The end of the DNA is better explained by TRBJ2-7, so the J call may be wrong. The V gene's germline CDR1 is SGHRS and CDR2 YFSETQ. The CDR3 spans 19 residues. Here the CDR3 DNA reads TGCGCCAGCAGCCTCCTCGACAGGGGACTAGCGGGGGAACCCTACGAGCAGTACTTC. It codes for CASSLLDRGLAGEPYEQYF.

This rearrangement joins TRBV6-5 to TRBJ1-5; 7 positions match TRBD1. The junction had 10 bases not matched to a gene; V was cut back by 6 bases and J by 2 bases. Germline V lookup: CDR1 MNHEY, CDR2 SVGAGI. CDR3 size: 16 residues. The CDR3 region has the DNA TGTGCCAGCAGCCAACGAACAGGGGACGGCAATCAGCCCCAGCATTTT. Translation gives CASSQRTGDGNQPQHF.

The genes are TRBV5-1 and TRBJ1-1; D unclear. The ends were cut back, 0 bases at V and 4 bases at J, with 10 bases in the middle. The CDR3 contains 14 residues. Germline V gene lookup returns CDR1 SGHRS and CDR2 YFSETQ. This chain's CDR3 is CASSLGGMITEAFF. DNA for the CDR3: TGCGCCAGCAGCTTGGGAGGGATGATCACTGAAGCTTTCTTT.

The chain has TRBV27 and TRBJ1-2, with D perhaps TRBD1 (5 bases). The germline CDR1 and CDR2 sequences are MNHEY and SMNVEV (reference sequence). The CDR3 extends over 13 amino acids. The V end was cut by 6 bases, the J end by 4 bases, with 12 bases between. The CDR3 coding sequence is TGTGCCAGCAGGCCAGGGCAGGTCTATGGCTACACCTTC. Its translation is CASRPGQVYGYTF.

V is TRBV14 and J is TRBJ1-6; D not resolved. The CDR3 is made up of 16 amino acids. CDR1 and CDR2 (germline): SGHDN, FVKESK. Trimming shortened V by 4 bases and J by 7 bases, and 17 bases separated the two germline ends. CDR3 coding DNA: TGTGCCAGCAGCCCGGGCGGTTCGGGAGGCAATTCACCCCTCCACTTT. As protein: CASSPGGSGGNSPLHF.

The chain links TRBV9 to TRBJ2-3, with unresolved D. Trimming removed 1 base from V and 0 bases from J, with 3 bases in between. CDR3 length: 13 amino acids. Germline CDR1 SGDLS, CDR2 YYNGEE. The CDR3, as DNA: TGTGCCAGCAGCGTATTGAGCACAGATACGCAGTATTTT. Its protein product is CASSVLSTDTQYF.

The rearrangement uses TRBV6-2 or TRBV6-3 and TRBJ2-7, with no clear D. Germline assignment: CDR1 MNHEY and CDR2 SVGEGT. The ends were cut back, 5 bases at V and 7 bases at J, with 24 bases in the middle. The CDR3 has 16 amino acids. The CDR3 DNA follows: TGTGCCAGCAGTCCCATTCGACAATCTTTAGAGGATGAGCAGTACTTC. It is translated as CASSPIRQSLEDEQYF.

This clonotype has only a few counts. The V call is TRBV12-3 or TRBV12-4, the J call TRBJ1-2, with unresolved D. V lost 4 bases and J 3 bases, leaving 9 bases between the germline ends. The CDR3 is made up of 13 amino acids. The CDR3 spells CASSCGGDYGYTF. The CDR3 DNA reads as TGTGCCAGCAGTTGCGGCGGCGACTATGGCTACACCTTC.

The rearrangement joins TRBV6-2 or TRBV6-3 to TRBJ2-1, with no clear D. The V and J ends lost 4 bases and 1 base respectively, with 17 bases between them. The CDR3 runs 17 residues. Germline CDR1 reads MNHEY; CDR2 reads SVGEGT. Here the CDR3 reads CASSSPRADGSYNEQFF. CDR3 nucleotides: TGTGCCAGCAGTTCTCCTCGGGCCGACGGATCCTACAATGAGCAGTTCTTC.

A remark on this clonotype: With a much larger clone just one base away, this may be a read error. The CDR3 region is CSSRTGYSNQPQHF. The CDR3 nucleotides read TGTTCCAGCAGAACGGGTTATAGCAATCAGCCCCAGCATTTT. The chain is built from TRBV6-5 and TRBJ1-5; D is undetermined. The CDR3 totals 14 residues. Germline CDR1 and CDR2: MNHEY and SVGAGI.

This clonotype has a single count. The V and J genes are TRBV12-3 or TRBV12-4 and TRBJ2-2; TRBD1 matches 8 bases. This CDR3 region has 15 residues. The J segment lost 4 bases and the V segment lost 2 bases, leaving 3 bases of the junction unmatched. CDR3: CASSLQGAGTGELFF. The CDR3 nucleotides are TGTGCCAGCAGTTTACAGGGGGCCGGCACCGGGGAGCTGTTTTTT.

The chain links TRBV29-1 to TRBJ2-7, with 11 nucleotides matching TRBD2. Losses at the gene ends were 3 bases for V and 2 bases for J; bases not matched to a gene: 3. The germline gives CDR1 SQVTM, CDR2 ANQGSEA. CDR3 length equals 14 residues. CDR3 region: CSVDGTSGTYEQYF. In DNA, the CDR3 is TGCAGCGTTGACGGGACTAGCGGAACCTACGAGCAGTACTTC.

This sequence joins TRBV12-3 or TRBV12-4 and TRBJ2-5; TRBD1 matches at 8 bases. The CDR3 extends over 15 amino acids. Trimming at V came to 2 bases and at J to 2 bases, leaving 4 bases not matched to a gene. The CDR3 sequence: CASSLRGQVQETQYF. CDR3 bases: TGTGCCAGCAGTTTAAGGGGACAGGTACAAGAGACCCAGTACTTC.

This clonotype was seen many times. J is TRBJ2-7 and V is TRBV25-1; the D gene is possibly TRBD2 (6 bases). The germline V gene has CDR1 MGHDK and CDR2 SYGVNS. V gave up 1 base and J gave up 5 bases, with 21 bases separating them. This CDR3 is built from 17 residues. Written as DNA, the CDR3 is TGTGCCAGCAGTGAATTAGCGGTAGCGGACACGGGGGACGAGCAGTACTTC. Its protein product is CASSELAVADTGDEQYF.

This clonotype has just one count. The genes are TRBV20-1 and TRBJ1-5, with D possibly TRBD1 on 5 matching bases. Trimming took off 5 bases at V and 2 bases at J, with 13 bases between the two ends. CDR1 DFQATT and CDR2 SNEGSKA come from the germline V gene (reference sequence). The CDR3 runs 14 residues. The CDR3 protein is CSAAGWGGNQPQHF. Here the CDR3 DNA reads TGCAGTGCTGCCGGGTGGGGGGGCAATCAGCCCCAGCATTTT.

A word on this clonotype: The CDR3 ends on some other residue instead of the conserved phenylalanine or tryptophan, so this is likely a read error. Because the CDR3's place on the DNA is in doubt, the DNA is left out and the CDR3 is given as listed by TCRdb. The genes are TRBV12-3 or TRBV12-4 and TRBJ2-1; the table names TRBD1, a call not compared with the DNA. Both ends counted, the CDR3 spans 15 residues. The CDR3 is CASSFGTGAGYTFGS.

V gene TRBV5-1 combines with J gene TRBJ2-6; D possibly uses TRBD1 or TRBD2 (5 bases each). Germline CDR1 and CDR2: SGHRS and YFSETQ. The CDR3 runs to 20 residues. V shed 4 bases and J shed 0 bases, with 23 bases lying between them. The CDR3, as DNA: TGCGCCAGCAGCCCGTCGGGACGGCCAATTGGAGGCTCTGGGGCCAACGTCCTGACTTTC. Translating gives CASSPSGRPIGGSGANVLTF.

This chain uses TRBV27 with TRBJ2-1; 8 positions agree with TRBD2. Germline CDR1 is MNHEY and CDR2 is SMNVEV (reference sequence). Trimming cost V 7 bases and J 4 bases; bases outside gene matches: 15. The CDR3 is 17 residues long. CDR3 DNA sequence: TGTGCCAGCAAAGGGGGGATAGCGGGGAAGACTTACAATGAGCAGTTCTTC. Encoded protein: CASKGGIAGKTYNEQFF.

This clonotype was seen a handful of times. The chain links TRBV30 to TRBJ1-6, with TRBD1 as a possible D gene (6 bases). V lost 0 bases to trimming and J lost 7 bases, with 10 bases between them. CDR1 and CDR2 from the germline V gene are GTSNPN and SVGIG (reference sequence). The CDR3 has 14 residues. The CDR3 region is CAWSVLGGNSPLHF. DNA of the CDR3: TGTGCCTGGAGTGTATTAGGGGGAAATTCACCCCTCCACTTT.

V is TRBV7-2 and J is TRBJ1-4; possibly TRBD1 for D (6 bases). CDR1 and CDR2 (germline): SGHTA, FQGNSA. The CDR3 has 13 residues. The ends were cut back, 1 base at V and 8 bases at J, with 8 bases in the middle. The CDR3 sequence: CASSLGGQEKLFF. In nucleotides, the CDR3 is TGTGCCAGCAGCTTAGGAGGACAGGAAAAACTGTTTTTT. The complete variable domain, with remaining parts taken from reference TRBV7-2 and TRBJ1-4, reads GAGVSQSPSNKVTEKGKDVELRCDPISGHTALYWYRQSLGQGLEFLIYFQGNSAPDKSGLPSDRFSAERTGGSVSTLTIQRTQQEDSAVYLCASSLGGQEKLFFGSGTQLSVL.

The chain uses TRBV10-2 and TRBJ2-7; D not resolved. The V and J ends lost 6 bases and 6 bases respectively, with 12 bases between them. The CDR3 consists of 12 residues. Germline CDR1 is WSHSY and CDR2 is SAAADI. CDR3 region: CASRAGPGEQYF. In nucleotides, the CDR3 is TGCGCCAGCAGAGCTGGTCCAGGCGAGCAGTACTTC.